A few counts support the clone carrying this T cell receptor (beta chain). Antigen unknown. This entry is derived from a study of beta chain features in type 1 diabetes. The study's findings and limits: In all four CD4+ subsets, TCRB CDR3 length was significantly, moderately reduced in type 1 diabetes.

This CDR3 region has 15 residues. With 5 bases clipped from V and 3 bases from J, the junction kept 6 bases outside the gene matches. CDR1 MNHNY and CDR2 SVGAGI come from the germline V gene (reference sequence). Expressed TCRB transcripts were sequenced because the entire RNA isolate underwent reverse transcription. Using immunoSEQ multiplex PCR, the repertoire was profiled, and TCRdb retains in-frame clones only, with some absent. The table shows about 120,000 clones, with approximately 15% occurring only once. The specimen sequenced was central memory CD4+ T cells from blood. The sequence was obtained from a man in his late teens or twenties with type 1 diabetes. The chain combines TRBV6-6 with TRBJ2-4; 8 nucleotides align to TRBD1. CDR3 loop: CASSTQGAGKNIQYF. CDR3 bases: TGTGCCAGCAGTACTCAGGGGGCGGGCAAAAACATTCAGTACTTC.